The 12 T cell receptor beta chains listed next were all sequenced from one sample in a study of blood T cell repertoires in COVID-19. Profiling relied on immunoSEQ multiplex PCR, and the TCRdb table lists in-frame clones only, not all of them. The sample holds 85,000 to 110,000 clones, roughly nine tenths seen once. The material sequenced was peripheral blood. The source is a human donor in a cohort sampled during active COVID-19.

This clone has only a few counts. V and J are TRBV2 and TRBJ1-6; 10 bases align to TRBD1. CDR1 is SNHLY, CDR2 FYNNEI, per germline. V trimming: 9 bases; J trimming: 8 bases; junction bases outside the gene matches: 4. The CDR3 is made up of 13 amino acids. CDR3 in amino acids: CASAGTGDSPLHF. CDR3 nucleotides: TGTGCCAGTGCCGGGACAGGGGATTCACCCCTCCACTTT. The full variable domain, rest sourced from reference TRBV2 and TRBJ1-6, is EPEVTQTPSHQVTQMGQEVILRCVPISNHLYFYWYRQILGQKVEFLVSFYNNEISEKSEIFDDQFSVERPDGSNFTLKIRSTKLEDSAMYFCASAGTGDSPLHFGNGTRLTVT.

This rearrangement joins TRBV28 to TRBJ1-6; D remains ambiguous. Germline V gene data show CDR1 as MDHEN and CDR2 as SYDVKM. Trimming shortened V by 7 bases and J by 0 bases, and 10 bases separated the two germline ends. The CDR3 is 15 residues long. The CDR3 loop is CASILSGSYNSPLHF. CDR3 in DNA: TGTGCCAGCATTCTATCGGGCTCCTATAATTCACCCCTCCACTTT.

The chain combines TRBV11-2 with TRBJ2-7; D possibly corresponds to TRBD1 (6 bases). This CDR3 is built from 15 residues. Germline CDR1 SGHAT, CDR2 FQNNGV. V dropped 0 bases and J dropped 1 base, with 10 bases sitting between them. CDR3 in amino acids: CASSLEGHRSYEQYF. The CDR3 DNA follows: TGTGCCAGCAGCTTAGAGGGACACAGATCCTACGAGCAGTACTTC.

This rearrangement joins TRBV6-5 to TRBJ2-7; 9 bases match TRBD2. CDR1 MNHEY and CDR2 SVGAGI come from the germline V gene. The J segment lost 7 bases and the V segment lost 9 bases, leaving 10 bases of the junction unmatched. This CDR3 contains 13 residues. CDR3 DNA sequence: TGTGCCAGTACTCGCGGGGGGGCGGGTGAGCAGTACTTC. It codes for CASTRGGAGEQYF.

The chain couples TRBV3-1 (or the pseudogene TRBV3-2) to TRBJ1-6; no reliable D call. Germline loops: CDR1 LGHDT, CDR2 YNNKEL (reference sequence). Trimming pared 4 bases from V and 7 bases from J, leaving 23 bases between. The CDR3 sequence is 18 residues long. The CDR3 sequence is CASSPEVAGPGANSPLHF. DNA for the CDR3: TGTGCCAGCAGCCCCGAAGTAGCAGGTCCGGGAGCCAATTCACCCCTCCACTTT.

The gene calls are TRBV6-5 and TRBJ2-1; maybe TRBD2 (5 bases). The V end was cut by 1 base, the J end by 1 base, with 11 bases between. The CDR3 is made up of 16 amino acids. CDR1 is MNHEY, CDR2 SVGAGI, per germline. The CDR3 DNA follows: TGTGCCAGCAGTTACTTTCGGGGAGAATCCTACAATGAGCAGTTCTTC. Translating gives CASSYFRGESYNEQFF.

This chain connects TRBV3-1 (or the pseudogene TRBV3-2) to TRBJ1-2, with D perhaps TRBD1 (5 bases). The CDR3 has 13 amino acids. V shed 4 bases and J shed 4 bases, with 10 bases lying between them. Looked up from germline, CDR1 is LGHDT and CDR2 is YNNKEL (reference sequence). As DNA, the CDR3 is TGTGCCAGCAGCCCCGACAGACTCTATGGCTACACCTTC. Translated: CASSPDRLYGYTF.

This rearrangement joins TRBV28 to TRBJ1-1, with TRBD1 as a possible D gene (6 bases). The CDR3 spans 15 residues. Germline V gene data show CDR1 as MDHEN and CDR2 as SYDVKM. Trimming left V 8 bases short and J 0 bases short, with 16 bases between. CDR3 in amino acids: CASEPSRGMNTEAFF. DNA of the CDR3: TGTGCCAGCGAACCCTCTAGGGGGATGAACACTGAAGCTTTCTTT.

V is TRBV6-5 and J is TRBJ1-1, with D unclear. Germline V lookup: CDR1 MNHEY, CDR2 SVGAGI. V lost 6 bases, J lost 3 bases, and 11 bases lay in between. The CDR3 totals 13 residues. The DNA for the CDR3 is TGTGCCAGCAGACCGACATATCACACTGAAGCTTTCTTT. It codes for CASRPTYHTEAFF.

This CDR3 is CASSSDRLPYNEQFF. The DNA for the CDR3 is TGTGCCAGCAGTTCGGACAGGCTCCCCTACAATGAGCAGTTCTTC. The chain combines TRBV28 with TRBJ2-1; TRBD1 agrees at 7 bases. CDR1 and CDR2 from the germline V gene are MDHEN and SYDVKM. V lost 4 bases and J lost 2; bases outside the gene matches: 5. This CDR3 region has 15 residues. The full variable domain, its missing parts supplied by reference TRBV28 and TRBJ2-1, is DVKVTQSSRYLVKRTGEKVFLECVQDMDHENMFWYRQDPGLGLRLIYFSYDVKMKEKGDIPEGYSVSREKKERFSLILESASTNQTSMYLCASSSDRLPYNEQFFGPGTRLTVL.

The chain carries TRBV5-1 and TRBJ2-2; 15 nucleotides agree with TRBD2. The CDR3 loop spans 18 amino acids. The germline V gene has CDR1 SGHRS and CDR2 YFSETQ. J lost 1 base, V lost 3 bases, and 4 bases had no gene match. This CDR3 is CASSSGLAGGLNTGELFF. DNA for the CDR3: TGCGCCAGCAGCTCAGGACTAGCGGGGGGGCTGAACACCGGGGAGCTGTTTTTT.

The rearrangement joins TRBV5-1 to TRBJ2-2, with 9 bases matching TRBD1. CDR1 and CDR2 from the germline V gene are SGHRS and YFSETQ. The length of the CDR3 is 15 residues. J was trimmed by 5 bases and V by 5 bases; bases with no gene match: 7. CDR3 nucleotide sequence: TGCGCCAGCAGTGCCGGGACAGGGCAGACCGGGGAGCTGTTTTTT. Its protein is CASSAGTGQTGELFF. The variable domain in full, completed from reference TRBV5-1 and TRBJ2-2, reads KAGVTQTPRYLIKTRGQQVTLSCSPISGHRSVSWYQQTPGQGLQFLFEYFSETQRNKGNFPGRFSGRQFSNSRSEMNVSTLELGDSALYLCASSAGTGQTGELFFGEGSRLTVL.